This TCR beta chain was sequenced for a study of blood T cell repertoires in COVID-19. Study at large: The United States, Italy and Spain were the sources of the acute and convalescent COVID-19 samples.

This clone was counted once. Grouping used clinical history reported by participants in a survey and questionnaire. Donors in Cohort 3 counted as recovered after two negative PCRs, clearance, or symptom resolution. Per the original data handling: Reference gene primer amplification yielded estimated nucleated cell counts. Sequenced by immunoSEQ multiplex PCR; TCRdb stores in-frame clones only, minus some. V and J calls and clone size are as listed in that table; D and trimming were resolved from the DNA. The table includes 300,000 to 350,000 clones, 80% to 90% detected once. The V and J ends lost 2 bases and 7 bases, in that order; junction bases with no gene match: 5. In germline, CDR1 is SNHLY, CDR2 FYNNEI. The CDR3 loop spans 15 amino acids.

The V and J genes are TRBV2 and TRBJ1-6, with 7 bases that match TRBD1. The sample was PBMCs or T cells enriched from blood (not recorded which). The source of this sequence is a man younger than 40 who had recovered from COVID-19. Here the CDR3 reads CASSELSGGNSPLHF. The DNA for the CDR3 is TGTGCCAGCAGTGAATTGTCAGGGGGGAATTCACCCCTCCACTTT.